This TCR beta chain was recovered during a study of blood T cell repertoires in COVID-19 (dated by TCRdb to about 2020). Broadly, across the study: The collaborator samples originated in the United States, Italy and Spain and spanned the acute and convalescent phases of COVID-19. The prospective study material was composed of cDNA or gDNA derived from T cells, B-cell-depleted T cells, or PBMCs. The dataset comprised deeply sampled blood TCRbeta repertoires from subjects exposed to, actively infected with, or recovered from COVID-19. The repertoires were released in a freely available public database intended as a resource for research on the immune response to SARS-CoV-2. Samples came from the ongoing ImmuneRACE study (first 160 participants) plus 1,254 subjects from 6 global collaborators. A de-identified subject ID, COVID-19 status, age in years and sex were almost always included in the sample metadata. Where available, HLA class I and class II types were obtained from metadata supplied by the sample provider rather than from assay-based typing.

The paper as a whole reports these results and caveats: How much clinical and demographic metadata was included differed by source and by participant, and the metadata was provided uncurated.

In the prospective study, participants were roughly 18 to 100 years old, resided in 25 or so geographic areas of the United States, and were enrolled through a virtual design. In the prospective study, cohorts were assigned on the basis of participant-reported clinical history obtained from a screening survey and a study questionnaire. Recovered participants in ImmuneRACE Cohort 3 were defined by two consecutive negative NP/OP PCR tests, clearance by a healthcare professional, or resolution of symptoms. In the prospective study, whole blood, serum and a nasopharyngeal or oropharyngeal swab were collected from each participant by mobile phlebotomists. Over a 2-month period, participants in the prospective study had the option of providing additional blood draws and questionnaires. Prospective study blood samples were shipped either frozen or at room temperature before DNA extraction. From a lookup of the germline V gene (reference sequence), CDR1 and CDR2 are LNHDA and SQIVND. Between the V and J ends, shortened by 4 bases and 2 bases respectively, the junction contains 18 bases. Taken from cysteine to phenylalanine, the CDR3 has 16 residues. The kept DNA is CDR3 alone, 48 bases in frame from the first base.

The immunoSEQ Assay, a bias-controlled multiplex PCR, was used to amplify TCRbeta CDR3 regions from genomic DNA. The study's processing was this. Within the assay, amplification of reference gene primers was used to estimate how many nucleated cells each sample contained. To quantify the absolute abundance of each unique TCRbeta CDR3 rearrangement, sequence reads were collapsed and filtered. For each sample, productive Simpson clonality was calculated as the square root of Simpson's diversity index over productive rearrangements. This is the immuneACCESS table as TCRdb keeps it, with only in-frame sequences that have V and J called. A part of the clones is gone; compared with another copy, unresolved V genes explain less than half, and the rest is unexplained. The V and J calls and clone size are taken from that table; D and trimming were inferred from the DNA. Recorded for this sample are roughly 200,000 clones; 81% of them occurred a single time. Clones ranked in the top ten supply roughly 8.7% of the sample.

The table lists this clone with a count of one. Its antigen is not yet known. No much larger clone exists at a distance of one base, and base qualities are not known. This clonotype was obtained from a middle-aged man who had recovered from COVID-19. Sequences were obtained from PBMCs or T cells enriched from blood (not recorded which). The chain uses TRBV19 and TRBJ2-7, with a tentative D gene TRBD1 over 5 matching bases. DNA sequence: TGTGCCAGTAGTACTTCGACAGCCCGATGGGCCTACGAGCAGTACTTC. The resulting protein is CASSTSTARWAYEQYF.